These T cell receptor beta chains were read from a single sample in a study of identical twins. TCRdb re-called the 5' RACE reads with MiXCR, one entry per CDR3 protein. The data contain hundreds of thousands of distinct CDR3 sequences, around a sixth of them singletons. These data were likewise used in another study, on T cells expressing NK-cell markers.

The sample was PBMCs. The receptors originated from a woman in her late teens or twenties in good health. The conserved cysteine and the conserved F or W are not part of the CDR3 here.

j_call v_call cdr3_length cdr3_aa
TRBJ1-2 TRBV25-1 12 ASSEAWDRHGYT
TRBJ2-2 TRBV10-3 12 AISEVANTGELF
TRBJ2-7 TRBV7-2 12 ASSFPGGSNEQY
TRBJ2-5 TRBV15 14 ATRGLAGVKQETQY
TRBJ1-6 TRBV12-3/TRBV12-4 13 ASSLALVTPSPLH
TRBJ2-7 TRBV7-9 11 ASSFGGYYEQY
TRBJ2-1 TRBV5-1 16 ASSLDPWGSYSYNEQF
TRBJ2-5 TRBV20-1 11 SARDPPKETQY
TRBJ2-3 TRBV7-2 11 ASSPDRTDTQY
TRBJ2-7 TRBV13 10 ASSLLRGEQY
TRBJ1-5 TRBV3-1 12 ASSQGITNQPQH
TRBJ1-1 TRBV5-4 17 ASSLIGPRTVLMNTEAF
TRBJ2-5 TRBV30 17 AWSVFIRLAGEPRETQY
TRBJ2-1 TRBV7-7 11 ASSPSSGNEQF
TRBJ1-2 TRBV20-1 19 SARDRGVSRGRGRANYGYT
TRBJ2-5 TRBV12-3/TRBV12-4 11 ASSPLSGETQY
TRBJ1-4 TRBV20-1 13 SASVAGSPGEKLF
TRBJ2-1 TRBV9 14 ASSVGLRAGGFEQF
TRBJ2-7 TRBV15 11 ATSSEATYEQY
TRBJ2-2 TRBV4-3 15 ASSQDPSGYRAGELF
TRBJ1-2 TRBV12-3/TRBV12-4 13 ASSFETGDTYGYT
TRBJ2-5 TRBV5-1 12 ASSSGQGGKTQY